Listed below are T cell receptor beta chains from one sample, sequenced in a study of cytomegalovirus exposure and HLA in healthy donors. Sequenced by immunoSEQ multiplex PCR; TCRdb stores in-frame clones only, minus some. Of 150,000 to 200,000 clones in the sample, 76% are singletons; the top ten hold over 3%. Sequencing was performed on PBMCs. The source of these receptors is a male donor in good health and CMV-seronegative. The CDR3 runs from the conserved cysteine through the conserved F or W. D genes are given only for firm matches. A clone size is listed for some rows: how often the clone was seen (once, few, many), or a class if it is expanded.

>-|TRBJ1-6|TRBV27|-
CASSLEGGGQGSTIISPLHF
TGTGCCAGCAGTTTAGAGGGAGGGGGGCAAGGTTCAACTATTATTTCACCCCTCCACTTT
>few|TRBJ2-1|TRBV7-3|-
CASSLGLASYNEQFF
TGTGCCAGCAGCTTAGGTCTAGCGAGTTACAATGAGCAGTTCTTC
>-|TRBJ1-2|TRBV4-3|-
CASSQDQGHSYGYTF
TGCGCCAGCAGCCAAGATCAGGGCCACAGCTATGGCTACACCTTC
>-|TRBJ2-1|TRBV9|TRBD2
CASSPPKRTSGGALDEQFF
TGTGCCAGCAGCCCCCCAAAAAGGACTAGCGGGGGGGCCCTCGATGAGCAGTTCTTC
>-|TRBJ2-1|TRBV10-3|TRBD2
CAIRGSVGLAEAKAASGSYNEQFF
TGTGCCATCAGAGGAAGCGTGGGACTAGCGGAGGCCAAGGCGGCTTCGGGCTCCTACAATGAGCAGTTCTTC
>-|TRBJ1-2|TRBV2|-
CASSVRQGLGGYTF
TGTGCCAGCAGTGTAAGGCAGGGGCTGGGAGGCTACACCTTC
>few|TRBJ1-1|TRBV2|TRBD1
CASSEQGAPLEAFF
TGTGCCAGCAGTGAACAGGGGGCTCCTCTCGAAGCTTTCTTT
>-|TRBJ2-3|TRBV15|-
CATSRGGALSTDTQYF
TGTGCCACCTCCCGTGGGGGGGCTTTATCCACAGATACGCAGTATTTT
>-|TRBJ2-1|TRBV11-2|TRBD1
CASSPRGRGRNEQFF
TGTGCCAGCAGCCCCAGGGGGCGCGGCCGCAATGAGCAGTTCTTC
>-|TRBJ1-5|TRBV28|TRBD1
CASSLGTGWNQPQHF
TGTGCCAGCAGTTTAGGGACAGGGTGGAATCAGCCCCAGCATTTT
>once|TRBJ2-3|TRBV7-2|-
CASSFQGGADTQYF
TGTGCCAGCAGCTTCCAGGGCGGGGCAGATACGCAGTATTTT
>once|TRBJ2-5|TRBV23-1|-
CAQAHSPGDLGVGETQYF
TGCGCCCAAGCCCACAGTCCGGGCGATCTAGGGGTGGGAGAGACCCAGTACTTC
>-|TRBJ1-2|TRBV11-2|-
CASSRLGRGFGHGYTF
TGTGCCAGCAGCCGGCTGGGGCGGGGGTTTGGTCATGGCTACACCTTC
>-|TRBJ1-4|TRBV7-3|-
CASGKTDF
TGTGCCAGCGGAAAGACAGATTTT
>-|TRBJ1-5|TRBV7-2|-
CASSLVTGSNQPQHF
TGTGCCAGCAGCTTAGTTACAGGGAGCAATCAGCCCCAGCATTTT
>-|TRBJ1-5|TRBV28|TRBD1
CASSPTGTGGRGNQPQHF
TGTGCCAGCAGTCCAACCGGGACAGGGGGGAGAGGAAATCAGCCCCAGCATTTT
>few|TRBJ1-5|TRBV28|-
CASSSTGIFQPQHF
TGTGCCAGCAGTTCCACAGGGATATTTCAGCCCCAGCATTTT
>-|TRBJ2-7|TRBV21-1|-
CASSRPNSRGLSYEQYF
TGTGCCAGCAGTAGGCCGAATTCTAGGGGGCTTTCCTACGAGCAGTACTTC
>-|TRBJ1-2|TRBV5-1|TRBD1
CASSAGTGGELKNYGYTF
TGCGCCAGCAGCGCCGGGACAGGGGGCGAACTTAAAAACTATGGCTACACCTTC
>-|TRBJ1-1|TRBV6-5|-
CASSQGNTEAFF
TGTGCCAGTTCACAGGGAAACACTGAAGCTTTCTTT
>-|TRBJ2-5|TRBV7-2|-
CASSLRPAERETQYF
TGTGCCAGCAGCTTACGGCCAGCGGAACGAGAGACCCAGTACTTC
>few|TRBJ2-7|TRBV10-3|TRBD1
CAIRQTGYVSYEQYF
TGTGCCATCAGACAGACAGGGTACGTTTCCTACGAGCAGTACTTC
>-|TRBJ2-1|TRBV5-1|TRBD2
CASTSTTSGSKNEQFF
TGCGCCAGCACCTCGACGACTAGCGGGAGTAAAAATGAGCAGTTCTTC
>-|TRBJ2-2|TRBV7-9|-
CSSSLELLNGELFF
TGTTCCAGCAGCTTAGAACTGCTCAACGGGGAGCTGTTTTTT
>-|TRBJ2-2|TRBV4-1|-
CASSRLTGENTGELFF
TGCGCCAGCAGCCGCCTGACGGGGGAGAACACCGGGGAGCTGTTTTTT
>few|TRBJ2-1|TRBV7-7|TRBD2
CASSLTSGSTNEQFF
TGTGCCAGCAGCTTAACTAGCGGGAGTACAAATGAGCAGTTCTTC
>-|TRBJ2-7|TRBV5-1|TRBD1
CASSFGGLRQGKEFHEQYF
TGCGCCAGCAGCTTCGGCGGGTTGAGACAGGGCAAAGAATTTCACGAGCAGTACTTC
>few|TRBJ1-1|TRBV5-1|-
CASSLIELTEAFF
TGCGCCAGCAGCTTGATAGAGTTGACTGAAGCTTTCTTT
>once|TRBJ1-1|TRBV18|-
CASSPGQLNTEAFF
TGTGCCAGCTCACCCGGACAACTGAACACTGAAGCTTTCTTT
>-|TRBJ1-2|TRBV7-6|-
CASSLEPGAGYGYTF
TGTGCCAGCAGCTTAGAGCCAGGGGCAGGCTATGGCTACACCTTC
>-|TRBJ2-5|TRBV29-1|TRBD1
CSVSGQGQETQYF
TGCAGTGTATCGGGACAGGGGCAAGAGACCCAGTACTTC
>-|TRBJ2-5|TRBV19|TRBD2
CASRIAGTETQYF
TGTGCCAGTAGGATAGCGGGAACGGAGACCCAGTACTTC
>-|TRBJ2-2|TRBV5-1|-
CASSLTGNTGELFF
TGCGCCAGCAGCTTGACAGGGAACACCGGGGAGCTGTTTTTT
>-|TRBJ2-7|TRBV5-1|TRBD2
CASSLGETSGRSGYF
TGCGCCAGCAGCTTGGGAGAGACTAGCGGGAGAAGCGGGTACTTC
>-|TRBJ1-1|TRBV19|TRBD1
CASSLTTGGFTEAFF
TGTGCCAGTAGTCTAACGACAGGGGGCTTCACTGAAGCTTTCTTT
>once|TRBJ2-1|TRBV7-3|-
CASSSGYEQFF
TGTGCCAGCAGCTCCGGTTATGAGCAGTTCTTC
>once|TRBJ2-7|TRBV7-8|TRBD2
CASSRTSGGSYEQYF
TGTGCCAGCAGTCGGACTAGCGGAGGCTCCTACGAGCAGTACTTC
>-|TRBJ2-2|TRBV28|-
CASSFDIKSAGELFF
TGTGCCAGCAGTTTTGACATTAAAAGTGCCGGGGAGCTGTTTTTT
>few|TRBJ2-7|TRBV4-2|TRBD2
CASSQDGGLAGAFSYEQYF
TGTGCCAGCAGCCAAGATGGGGGACTAGCGGGGGCCTTCTCCTACGAGCAGTACTTC
>-|TRBJ1-2|TRBV5-1|TRBD1
CASSSPGQGFDGYTF
TGCGCCAGCAGCTCGCCGGGACAGGGCTTTGATGGCTACACCTTC